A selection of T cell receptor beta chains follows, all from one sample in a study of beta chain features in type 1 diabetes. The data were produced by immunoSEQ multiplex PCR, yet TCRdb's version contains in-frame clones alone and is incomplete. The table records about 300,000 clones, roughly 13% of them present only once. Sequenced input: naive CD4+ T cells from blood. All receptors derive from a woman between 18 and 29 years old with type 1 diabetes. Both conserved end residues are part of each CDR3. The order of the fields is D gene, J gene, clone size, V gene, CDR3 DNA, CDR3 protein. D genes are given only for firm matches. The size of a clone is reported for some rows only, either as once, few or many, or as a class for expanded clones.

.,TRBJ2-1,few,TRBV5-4,TGTGCCAGCAGCCCCCGCGGGCTAGCCAGTGGTGAGCAGTTCTTC,CASSPRGLASGEQFF
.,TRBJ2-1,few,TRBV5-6,TGTGCCAGCAGTAGGCGGGGAGAGGGCTACAATGAGCAGTTCTTC,CASSRRGEGYNEQFF
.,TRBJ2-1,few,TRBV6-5,TGTGCCAGCAGTCCCGACAGGAGCTCCTACAATGAGCAGTTCTTC,CASSPDRSSYNEQFF
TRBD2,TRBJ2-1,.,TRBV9,TGTGCCAGCAGCGTAGGCGGGAGGACCTACAATGAGCAGTTCTTC,CASSVGGRTYNEQFF
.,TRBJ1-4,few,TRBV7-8,TGTGCCAGCAGCTTAGCGTTCGGGGGGGGTGAAAAACTGTTTTTT,CASSLAFGGGEKLFF
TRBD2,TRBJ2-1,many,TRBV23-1,TGCGCCAGCGGTAGCGGGAGGAGCTACAATGAGCAGTTCTTC,CASGSGRSYNEQFF
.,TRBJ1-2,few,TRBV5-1,TGCGCCAGCAGCTTGGACAGTCTGGATGGCTACACCTTC,CASSLDSLDGYTF
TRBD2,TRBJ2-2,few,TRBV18,TGTGCCAGCTCACCACCGAGACTAGCGGGAGGCACCGGGGAGCTGTTTTTT,CASSPPRLAGGTGELFF
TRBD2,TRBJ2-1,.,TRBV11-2,TGTGCCAGCAGCTTAGCGGGAGGGTTCGGCAATGAGCAGTTCTTC,CASSLAGGFGNEQFF
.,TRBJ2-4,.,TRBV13,TGTGCCAGCAGCCAACAGGGACCTTCCCTTTCCAAAAACATTCAGTACTTC,CASSQQGPSLSKNIQYF
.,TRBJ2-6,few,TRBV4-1,TGCGCCAGCAGCCAAACAGGCTCTGGGGCCAACGTCCTGACTTTC,CASSQTGSGANVLTF
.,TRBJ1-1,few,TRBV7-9,TGTGCCAGCAGTACGACGGAGATCGATGAAGCTTTCTTT,CASSTTEIDEAFF
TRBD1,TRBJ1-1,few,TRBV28,TGTGCCAGCATAGAAGGGGCAGGGGGCTTCACTGAAGCTTTCTTT,CASIEGAGGFTEAFF
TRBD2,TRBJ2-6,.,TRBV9,TGTGCCAGCAGCGTAGCTCTAGCGGGAGCCTCTGGGGCCAACGTCCTGACTTTC,CASSVALAGASGANVLTF
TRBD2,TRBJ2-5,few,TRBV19,TGTGCCAGTAGTATGGGGTCGCCTCTAGCGGGAGGCGGGGAGACCCAGTACTTC,CASSMGSPLAGGGETQYF
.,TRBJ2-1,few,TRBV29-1,TGCAGCCTTACAGGGATCAACTCCTACAATGAGCAGTTCTTC,CSLTGINSYNEQFF
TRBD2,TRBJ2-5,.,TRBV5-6,TGTGCCAGCAGCTTGCTGTGGGGAGGGCACCAAGAGACCCAGTACTTC,CASSLLWGGHQETQYF
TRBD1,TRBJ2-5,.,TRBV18,TGTGCCAGCTCACCGTTCCTCGGGATACAGGGGGCCGGCCAAGAGACCCAGTACTTC,CASSPFLGIQGAGQETQYF
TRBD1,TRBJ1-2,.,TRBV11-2,TGTGCCAGCAGCTTAGAAGGGACAGGGTTCTATGGCTACACCTTC,CASSLEGTGFYGYTF
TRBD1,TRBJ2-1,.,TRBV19,TGTGCCAGTAGTAAGGGACAGACACACAATGAGCAGTTCTTC,CASSKGQTHNEQFF
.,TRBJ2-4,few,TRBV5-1,TGCGCCAGCAGCTTGACAGTACTAGCCAAAAACATTCAGTACTTC,CASSLTVLAKNIQYF